The 14 T cell receptor beta chains given below trace back to one sample, sequenced in a study of cytomegalovirus exposure and HLA in healthy donors. The study ran its PCR with 60 Vbeta and 13 Jbeta primers. The repertoire was sequenced with immunoSEQ multiplex PCR; TCRdb's copy has only in-frame clones and lacks some. The sample records some 120,000 clones, 80% being singletons. The specimen sequenced was PBMCs. The origin of the receptors is a male donor in good health and CMV-seronegative.

This clone was found a few times. The genes are TRBV29-1 and TRBJ1-2, with D possibly matching TRBD1 (6 bases). The ends were cut back, 0 bases at V and 4 bases at J, with 12 bases in the middle. The CDR3 runs to 14 residues. Per the germline V gene, CDR1 is SQVTM and CDR2 is ANQGSEA. The CDR3 region is CSVEDQGQVYGYTF. CDR3 nucleotides: TGCAGCGTTGAAGATCAGGGGCAGGTCTATGGCTACACCTTC.

The rearrangement joins TRBV27 to TRBJ2-5, with TRBD1 matching 7 bases. The assigned J gene may be wrong: the sequence end matches TRBJ2-7 better. The CDR3 loop spans 16 amino acids. The germline gives CDR1 MNHEY, CDR2 SMNVEV (reference sequence). CDR3 nucleotide sequence: TGTGCCAGCAGCTCCCTTTACAGGGGTGGAGTGTACGAGCAGTACTTC. This encodes CASSSLYRGGVYEQYF.

Turning to this clone: Its ends do not fully match the called genes, so a read error is possible. The chain links TRBV5-6 to TRBJ1-1, with 7 bases that match TRBD1. CDR1 is SGHDT, CDR2 YYEEEE, per germline. The CDR3 covers 13 residues. The CDR3 nucleotides read TGTGCCAGCACCGCCGGGACAGCTTTTGTTTCGTTTTTT. Translated: CASTAGTAFVSFF.

In DNA form, the CDR3 reads TGCGCCAGCAGACCAGACAACACCGAGCAGTACTTC. The encoded protein is CASRPDNTEQYF. This chain uses TRBV5-1 with TRBJ2-7; D remains unclear. CDR3 size: 12 residues. From germline, CDR1 is SGHRS and CDR2 YFSETQ. V lost 5 bases and J lost 6, with 12 bases in between. The whole variable domain, filled in from reference TRBV5-1 and TRBJ2-7, reads KAGVTQTPRYLIKTRGQQVTLSCSPISGHRSVSWYQQTPGQGLQFLFEYFSETQRNKGNFPGRFSGRQFSNSRSEMNVSTLELGDSALYLCASRPDNTEQYFGPGTRLTVT.

CDR3 in DNA: TGTGCCAGCAGCTTAGCGATCGGGTCGAACACCGGGGAGCTGTTTTTT. This sequence encodes CASSLAIGSNTGELFF. This chain joins TRBV7-9 and TRBJ2-2; D remains ambiguous. Trimming removed 0 bases from V and 0 bases from J, with 8 bases in between. CDR3 length: 16 amino acids. Germline V gene sequence: CDR1 SEHNR, CDR2 FQNEAQ (reference sequence).

This clone showed up just a few times. The chain recombines TRBV11-2 with TRBJ2-1; no reliable D call. The CDR3 is made up of 11 amino acids. Germline assignment: CDR1 SGHAT and CDR2 FQNNGV. The V end was cut by 8 bases, the J end by 6 bases, with 8 bases between. The CDR3 DNA follows: TGTGCCAGCTCCACTGGCAATGAGCAGTTCTTC. It encodes CASSTGNEQFF.

The chain employs TRBV10-3 and TRBJ2-1; TRBD1 agrees at 9 bases. The length of the CDR3 is 15 residues. V lost 3 bases and J lost 9; bases outside the gene matches: 9. CDR1 is ENHRY and CDR2 is SYGVKD in the germline V gene. The CDR3 nucleotides are TGTGCCATCAGTGATATAGGACAGGGGCAAACTGAGCAGTTCTTC. Its translation: CAISDIGQGQTEQFF.

J is TRBJ2-1 and V is TRBV6-5; the match to TRBD2 covers 10 bases. The germline CDR1 and CDR2 sequences are MNHEY and SVGAGI. The CDR3 runs 16 residues. Unmatched junction bases numbered 6, after V lost 3 bases and J lost 4 bases. The CDR3 protein is CASSYIAGGGYNEQFF. CDR3 sequence (DNA): TGTGCCAGCAGTTATATAGCGGGGGGCGGATACAATGAGCAGTTCTTC.

The chain couples TRBV5-1 to TRBJ2-3; 13 nucleotides align to TRBD2. Per germline, CDR1 SGHRS and CDR2 YFSETQ. Trimming cost V 9 bases and J 3 bases; bases outside gene matches: 16. CDR3 size: 18 residues. CDR3 region: CANTYAGTSGTITDTQYF. Written as DNA, the CDR3 is TGCGCCAACACCTATGCCGGGACTAGCGGGACTATTACAGATACGCAGTATTTT.

This chain uses TRBV4-3 with TRBJ2-3; TRBD2 might be the D (5 bases). V lost 0 bases, J lost 2 bases, and 12 bases lay in between. There are 16 residues in the CDR3. Germline CDR1 LGHNA, CDR2 YSLEER. CDR3 in amino acids: CASSQDPQRFTDTQYF. The CDR3 DNA follows: TGCGCCAGCAGCCAAGATCCGCAGCGGTTCACAGATACGCAGTATTTT.

This chain joins TRBV6-6 and TRBJ2-7, with 7 positions matching TRBD1. The CDR3 is 13 amino acids. J lost 4 bases, V lost 2 bases, and 2 bases had no gene match. Germline CDR1 reads MNHNY; CDR2 reads SVGAGI (reference sequence). The CDR3 region is CASSYGDRYEQYF. The CDR3 bases are TGTGCCAGCAGTTACGGGGACAGATACGAGCAGTACTTC.

The J gene is TRBJ2-5, the V gene TRBV5-1; the match to TRBD1 covers 8 bases. Germline values: CDR1 SGHRS, CDR2 YFSETQ. There are 12 residues in the CDR3. J lost 5 bases, V lost 5 bases, and 2 bases had no gene match. CDR3 sequence reads: CASRRDRETQYF. Written as DNA, the CDR3 is TGCGCCAGCAGACGGGACAGGGAGACCCAGTACTTC.

This rearrangement joins TRBV7-6 to TRBJ2-7; D is possibly TRBD1 (6 bases). The V end was cut by 1 base, the J end by 6 bases, with 13 bases between. This CDR3 has 14 residues. From germline, CDR1 is SGHVS and CDR2 FNYEAQ. CDR3 loop: CASSLGAGDGEQYF. The CDR3 DNA is TGTGCCAGCAGCTTAGGGGCAGGGGACGGCGAGCAGTACTTC.

The J gene is TRBJ2-3, the V gene TRBV5-1; no firm D call. Germline V gene lookup returns CDR1 SGHRS and CDR2 YFSETQ. The CDR3 totals 14 residues. The V end was cut by 6 bases, the J end by 0 bases, with 11 bases between. The CDR3 sequence: CASTRHLSTDTQYF. CDR3 coding DNA: TGCGCCAGCACCAGACACCTAAGCACAGATACGCAGTATTTT.